The clone carrying this TCR beta chain was observed a handful of times. Antigen unknown. The primer mix had 60 Vbeta and 13 Jbeta primers. This table comes from immunoSEQ multiplex PCR, and its TCRdb copy is limited to in-frame clones, with some not included. Of about 250,000 clones listed, about 85% are singletons. This sample was included in a study of cytomegalovirus exposure and HLA in healthy donors. Whole-study results and caveats: In a later analysis, TCR beta V- and J-gene trimming showed a link to a missense DCLRE1C variant.

The CDR3 is 14 residues long. Germline CDR1 reads SGHRS; CDR2 reads YFSETQ. With V trimmed by 2 bases and J by 4 bases, 5 bases remained unmatched. The rearrangement uses TRBV5-1 and TRBJ1-1, with 7 nucleotides matching TRBD1. Material: PBMCs. The receptor was isolated from a girl aged 2 to 10 in good health and CMV-seronegative. This CDR3 reads CASSLDRVGTEAFF. Written as DNA, the CDR3 is TGCGCCAGCAGCTTAGACAGGGTTGGCACTGAAGCTTTCTTT.